This T cell receptor (beta chain) was identified in a study of response to subunit inactivated influenza vaccine. Study conclusions and caveats: The study's authors posited that every seasonal influenza vaccination enlists few new T cells.

Per the germline V gene, CDR1 is LGHNA and CDR2 is YSLEER. CDR3 size: 15 residues. The V gene lost 0 bases and the J gene lost 0 bases, with 9 bases spanning the gap. A remark on this clonotype: Its antigen is undetermined.

TCRdb itself ran the RT-PCR reads through MiXCR, one entry per CDR3 protein. Of about 700,000 distinct CDR3 sequences in the sample, approximately 15% were seen once. This chain uses TRBV4-3 with TRBJ2-7, with unresolved D. This sequence originates from a man aged 50-60 years who received an inactivated influenza vaccine. Material: PBMCs from blood, obtained approximately 15 days before vaccination. The CDR3 loop is CASSQEPGSSYEQYF. As DNA, the CDR3 is TGCGCCAGCAGCCAAGAACCGGGTTCCTCCTACGAGCAGTACTTC.